Only one count was recorded for the clone carrying this T cell receptor beta chain. Source study methods: By means of reference gene primer amplification, nucleated cell counts were estimated. The repertoire was sequenced with immunoSEQ multiplex PCR; TCRdb's copy has only in-frame clones and lacks some. The V and J calls and the clone size are those of that table, but D and trimming were determined from the DNA. In the table there are a few hundred thousand clones, about nine tenths of which are singletons. The entry originates in a study of blood T cell repertoires in COVID-19. In the study overall: The United States, Italy and Spain provided the acute and convalescent COVID-19 samples. The cDNA or gDNA used as material had been derived from T cells, B-cell-depleted T cells, or PBMCs.

Germline V gene sequence: CDR1 MDHEN, CDR2 SYDVKM. The CDR3 has 17 residues. V lost 6 bases, J lost 4 bases, and 22 bases lay in between. This sequence joins TRBV28 and TRBJ1-3, with D perhaps matching TRBD1 (6 bases). The clonotype originates from a woman aged 25 to 39 who had recovered from COVID-19. Sequencing used peripheral blood. CDR3 in amino acids: CASSLSGGSARGNTIYF. As DNA, the CDR3 is TGTGCCAGCAGCCTTAGTGGGGGCTCGGCGAGAGGAAACACCATATATTTT.